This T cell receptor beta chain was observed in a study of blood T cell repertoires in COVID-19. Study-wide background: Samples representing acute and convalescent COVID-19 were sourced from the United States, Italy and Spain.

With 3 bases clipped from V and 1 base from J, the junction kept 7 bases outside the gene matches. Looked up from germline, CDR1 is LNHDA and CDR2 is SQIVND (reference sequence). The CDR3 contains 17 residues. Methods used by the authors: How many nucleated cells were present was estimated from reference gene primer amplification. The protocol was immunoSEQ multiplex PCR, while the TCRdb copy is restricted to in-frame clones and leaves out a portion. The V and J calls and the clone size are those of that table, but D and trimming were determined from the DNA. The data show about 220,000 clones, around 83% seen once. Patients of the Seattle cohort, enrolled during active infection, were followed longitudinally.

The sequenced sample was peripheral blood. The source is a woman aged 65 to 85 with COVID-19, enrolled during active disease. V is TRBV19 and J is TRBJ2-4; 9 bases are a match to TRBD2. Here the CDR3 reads CASSIKAGGAAKNIQYF. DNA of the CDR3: TGTGCCAGTAGTATCAAGGCGGGAGGGGCGGCCAAAAACATTCAGTACTTC.